The rows below give T cell receptor beta chains drawn from one sample of a study of STAT5B mutations in CD4+ large granular lymphocyte leukemia. The data were produced by immunoSEQ multiplex PCR, yet TCRdb's version contains in-frame clones alone and is incomplete. Of about 31,000 clones listed, 76% were seen once; the top ten hold around 7%. The source material was CD4+ T cells from blood buffy coats. These receptors originate from a human donor in good health. The CDR3 runs from the conserved cysteine through the conserved F or W. The D gene is left open where the match is weak. Not every row has a clone size; where given, it reads once, few, many or a size class.

v_call	clone_size	j_call	d_call	cdr3_aa	cdr3_nt
TRBV30	NA	TRBJ1-2	NA	CAWSVDVRGLGLGGYTF	TGTGCCTGGAGTGTAGATGTGAGGGGACTCGGGCTTGGTGGCTACACCTTC
TRBV7-2	NA	TRBJ1-2	NA	CASSLGQGPNYGYTF	TGTGCCAGCAGCTTAGGGCAGGGGCCCAACTATGGCTACACCTTC
TRBV7-8	NA	TRBJ1-4	NA	CASSRTEMEKLFF	TGTGCCAGCAGCCGTACTGAAATGGAAAAACTGTTTTTT
TRBV19	few	TRBJ1-1	NA	CASTRRPMNTEAFF	TGTGCCAGTACCCGCCGGCCCATGAACACTGAAGCTTTCTTT
TRBV27	NA	TRBJ2-7	NA	CASSLAMTYEQYF	TGTGCCAGCAGTTTGGCCATGACCTACGAGCAGTACTTC
TRBV19	NA	TRBJ1-2	NA	CASSIGFGDYGYTF	TGTGCCAGTAGTATAGGGTTCGGGGACTATGGCTACACCTTC
TRBV19	few	TRBJ2-7	NA	CASSTLRGTEQYF	TGTGCCAGTAGTACGCTACGCGGGACCGAGCAGTACTTC
TRBV10-2	NA	TRBJ2-7	NA	CASSEITESYEQYF	TGCGCCAGCAGTGAGATAACAGAATCCTACGAGCAGTACTTC
TRBV25-1	few	TRBJ1-6	NA	CASSEGAALHF	TGTGCCAGCAGTGAAGGCGCGGCCCTCCACTTT
TRBV7-9	NA	TRBJ1-3	NA	CASRAGASGNTIYF	TGTGCCAGCAGGGCAGGGGCCTCTGGAAACACCATATATTTT
TRBV6-6	once	TRBJ2-6	NA	CASSPSLGGRANVLTF	TGTGCCAGCAGCCCTAGCCTTGGGGGGAGGGCCAACGTCCTGACTTTC
TRBV7-3	NA	TRBJ2-4	NA	CASSLDGDGNIQYF	TGTGCCAGCAGCTTAGACGGGGACGGAAACATTCAGTACTTC
TRBV18	NA	TRBJ2-2	NA	CASSPERTGELFF	TGTGCCAGCTCACCAGAGCGCACCGGGGAGCTGTTTTTT
TRBV7-2	NA	TRBJ2-3	TRBD2	CASSLDLVAGALDTQYF	TGTGCCAGCAGCTTAGATTTAGTAGCGGGAGCTTTAGATACGCAGTATTTT
TRBV5-1	NA	TRBJ2-3	TRBD1	CASSPTGEGTDTQYF	TGCGCCAGCAGCCCGACAGGGGAAGGCACAGATACGCAGTATTTT
TRBV21-1	NA	TRBJ2-1	NA	CASSEGVAGAYNEQFF	TGTGCCAGCAGCGAAGGGGTAGCGGGAGCCTACAATGAGCAGTTCTTC
TRBV10-1	NA	TRBJ2-7	TRBD1	CASSDGTGGPYEQYF	TGCGCCAGCAGTGACGGGACAGGGGGCCCCTACGAGCAGTACTTC
TRBV5-4	few	TRBJ2-2	NA	CASSLWGGNTGELFF	TGTGCCAGCAGCTTGTGGGGTGGGAACACCGGGGAGCTGTTTTTT
TRBV27	NA	TRBJ1-4	TRBD1	CASRGLDRGSSEKLFF	TGTGCCAGCAGGGGTTTGGACAGGGGGTCGAGTGAAAAACTGTTTTTT
TRBV5-5	NA	TRBJ2-5	NA	CASSLTTPGGRETQYF	TGTGCCAGCAGCTTGACCACCCCGGGGGGCCGAGAGACCCAGTACTTC
TRBV9	NA	TRBJ1-4	NA	CASSVDSFPNEKLFF	TGTGCCAGCAGCGTCGACAGCTTCCCTAATGAAAAACTGTTTTTT
TRBV15	once	TRBJ2-3	TRBD2	CATSSAWTSGVTDTQYF	TGTGCCACCAGCAGCGCCTGGACTAGCGGGGTCACAGATACGCAGTATTTT
TRBV27	NA	TRBJ2-1	TRBD1	CASSLSPQGAYNEQFF	TGTGCCAGCAGTTTATCGCCTCAGGGGGCCTACAATGAGCAGTTCTTC
TRBV7-6	NA	TRBJ2-2	TRBD2	CASSLGFRGGYNTGELFF	TGTGCCAGCAGCTTAGGTTTCCGGGGGGGTTACAACACCGGGGAGCTGTTTTTT
TRBV4-1	NA	TRBJ1-3	TRBD1	CASSLRQGSGNTIYF	TGCGCCAGCAGCCTTCGACAGGGATCTGGAAACACCATATATTTT
TRBV7-2	NA	TRBJ1-1	NA	CASSLVRGAEAFF	TGTGCCAGCAGCTTAGTTCGGGGAGCTGAAGCTTTCTTT